This T cell receptor beta chain comes out of a study of CD8 T cells in ankylosing spondylitis. Quantitative molecular-barcoded 5'-RACE generated the TCR beta libraries. From the 5' RACE reads, TCRdb called clonotypes with MiXCR, one entry per CDR3 protein. The sample includes around 770,000 distinct CDR3 sequences, roughly 10% of them seen just once. A note on this clonotype: The antigen remains unidentified.

CDR1 is SGHRS and CDR2 is YFSETQ in the germline V gene. CDR3 size: 15 residues. V lost 4 bases and J lost 3; bases outside the gene matches: 10. Study outcomes and limitations: Disease-linked clones were CD8+ and relatively rare in peripheral blood. Seemingly distinctive of ankylosing spondylitis blood was a TCR beta motif formed by eight highly homologous variants. Matched synovial fluid from ankylosing spondylitis patients was reported to be enriched for disease-linked clones.

This chain links TRBV5-1 with TRBJ2-7; 7 bases agree with TRBD2. The TCR originated in a male donor with ankylosing spondylitis. Source material: blood, either unsorted or a sorted T cell fraction (not recorded which). This CDR3 is CASSPFRGDNYEQYF. The CDR3 coding sequence is TGCGCCAGCAGCCCGTTTCGGGGGGATAACTACGAGCAGTACTTC.